This T cell receptor (beta chain) originates from a study of shared clonotypes between healthy human individuals. Study-wide context: Each donor had three CD4 naive, three CD4 memory, two CD8 naive and one CD8 memory plate.

With respect to this clone: Its antigen remains unidentified.

Study-level results: Clonotype sharing among the donors was expected to vary with sequencing depth. What naive subsets generally showed was a larger estimated richness than memory subsets showed.

The CDR3 is 12 amino acids. Germline CDR1 SGHRS, CDR2 YFSETQ. V shed 3 bases and J shed 6 bases, with 10 bases lying between them. An assay was performed, and its level was deep. The protocol was immunoSEQ multiplex PCR, while the TCRdb copy is restricted to in-frame clones and leaves out a portion. Here the sample spans under 2,500,000 clones, approximately 96% being singletons. V gene TRBV5-1 combines with J gene TRBJ2-7; the D gene could be TRBD1 or TRBD2 (5 bases each). This TCR was recovered from a young man in good health. The sequencing input was naive CD4+ T cells sorted from blood. Subset denoted: CD45RA+ positively selected. The CDR3 spells CASSWGPSEQYF. In nucleotides, the CDR3 is TGCGCCAGCAGCTGGGGACCCTCCGAGCAGTACTTC.